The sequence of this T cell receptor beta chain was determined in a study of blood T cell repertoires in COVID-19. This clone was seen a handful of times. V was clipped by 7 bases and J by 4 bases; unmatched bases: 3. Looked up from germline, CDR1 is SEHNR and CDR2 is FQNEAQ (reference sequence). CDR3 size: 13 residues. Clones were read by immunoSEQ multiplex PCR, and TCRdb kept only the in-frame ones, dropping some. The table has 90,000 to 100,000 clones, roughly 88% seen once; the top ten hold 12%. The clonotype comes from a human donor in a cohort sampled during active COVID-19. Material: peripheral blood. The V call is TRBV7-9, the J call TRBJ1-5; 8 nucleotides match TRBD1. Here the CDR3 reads CASTRTGNQPQHF. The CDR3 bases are TGTGCCAGCACCCGGACAGGGAATCAGCCCCAGCATTTT.